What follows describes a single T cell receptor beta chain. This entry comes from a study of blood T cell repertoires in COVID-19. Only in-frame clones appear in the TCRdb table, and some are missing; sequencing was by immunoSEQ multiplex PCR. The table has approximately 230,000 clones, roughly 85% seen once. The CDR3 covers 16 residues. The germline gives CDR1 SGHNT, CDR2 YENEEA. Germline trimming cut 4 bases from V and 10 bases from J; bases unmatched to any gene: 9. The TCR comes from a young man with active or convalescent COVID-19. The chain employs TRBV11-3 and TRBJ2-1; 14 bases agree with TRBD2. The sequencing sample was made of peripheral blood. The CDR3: CASSSGKGLAGAEQFF. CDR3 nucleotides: TGTGCCAGCAGCTCCGGCAAGGGACTAGCGGGGGCCGAGCAGTTCTTC.